Given below is one T cell receptor (beta chain) in context. What it recognizes is unknown. Expressed TCRB transcripts were sequenced, since all the RNA that had been isolated was reverse transcribed. Assay: immunoSEQ multiplex PCR; the TCRdb copy retains only in-frame clones and omits some. The repertoire consists of around 58,000 clones, with about 60% occurring once and the leading ten covering about 2.2%. This CDR3 is 15 amino acids long. Trimming left V 2 bases short and J 1 base short, with 11 bases between. In germline, CDR1 is SEHNR, CDR2 FQNEAQ (reference sequence). This sample is drawn from a study of beta chain features in type 1 diabetes. Study-level findings and limits: Lower insertion and higher deletion counts appeared at VDJ junctions in type 1 diabetes patients.

The receptor was derived from a woman younger than 30 in good health. The rearrangement uses TRBV7-9 and TRBJ2-5; D possibly corresponds to TRBD1 (7 bases). Sequenced: Tregs from blood. The CDR3 reads CASSLRGTVQETQYF. The CDR3 DNA follows: TGTGCCAGCAGCTTACGGGGGACAGTCCAAGAGACCCAGTACTTC.